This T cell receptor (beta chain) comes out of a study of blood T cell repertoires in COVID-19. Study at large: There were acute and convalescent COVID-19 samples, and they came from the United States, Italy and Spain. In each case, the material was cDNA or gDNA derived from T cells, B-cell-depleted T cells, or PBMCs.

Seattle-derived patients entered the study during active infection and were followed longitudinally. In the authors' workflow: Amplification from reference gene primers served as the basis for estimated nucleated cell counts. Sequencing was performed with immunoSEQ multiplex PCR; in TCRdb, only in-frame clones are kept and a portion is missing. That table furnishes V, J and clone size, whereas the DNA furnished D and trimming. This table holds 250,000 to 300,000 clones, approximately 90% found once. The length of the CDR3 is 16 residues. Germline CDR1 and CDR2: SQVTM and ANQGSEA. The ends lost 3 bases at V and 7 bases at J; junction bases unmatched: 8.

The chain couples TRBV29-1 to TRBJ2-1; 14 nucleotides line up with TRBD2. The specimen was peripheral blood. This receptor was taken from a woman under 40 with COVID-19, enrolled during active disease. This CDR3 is CSVDRLAGGMRNEQFF. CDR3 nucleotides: TGCAGCGTTGATAGACTAGCGGGAGGGATGAGAAATGAGCAGTTCTTC.